This T cell receptor (beta chain) originates from a study of early T cells in non-severe SARS-CoV-2 infection. Looking at the study overall: Unpaired chains resulted from sequencing bulk RNA of unsorted whole blood. The study, taken as a whole, reports: VDJdb matches were skewed toward anti-spike CD8 T cell responses.

As regards this clonotype: The antigen remains unidentified.

Individual cDNA molecules received unique molecular identifiers during library preparation. Using its own MiXCR run on the 5' RACE reads, TCRdb lists one record per CDR3 protein. The sample includes about 28,000 distinct CDR3 sequences, 6% to 7.5% of them seen just once. This TCR derives from an adult who was a healthcare worker with PCR-confirmed SARS-CoV-2 infection or an uninfected control (not recorded which). This material consisted of whole blood, taken at baseline.

CDR3 sequence (DNA): TGTGCCAGCAGTTACGACAGGGCGGTTCAGACTGAAGCTTTCTTT. Residues: CASSYDRAVQTEAFF. The chain couples TRBV5-6 to TRBJ1-1, with 7 bases matching TRBD1. CDR3 length: 15 amino acids. The germline V gene has CDR1 SGHDT and CDR2 YYEEEE. After removal of 5 bases from V and 5 bases from J, the junction contained 12 bases not matched to a gene.